The rows below give T cell receptor beta chains drawn from one sample of a study of cytomegalovirus exposure and HLA in healthy donors. The method was immunoSEQ multiplex PCR; TCRdb's version includes in-frame clones alone and lacks a portion of them. The sample data list just under 80,000 clones. The specimen was PBMCs. Receptors were obtained from a man between 18 and 29 years old in good health and CMV-seropositive. The CDR3 runs from the conserved cysteine through the conserved F or W. The D gene is left open where the match is weak.

J gene	V gene	D gene	CDR3 protein	CDR3 DNA
TRBJ2-7	TRBV6-5	TRBD1	CASSYSIGTESYEQYF	TGTGCCAGCAGTTACTCGATAGGGACAGAATCCTACGAGCAGTACTTC
TRBJ2-7	TRBV4-1	TRBD2	CASSQTLSGYEQYF	TGCGCCAGCAGCCAGACCCTTAGCGGGTACGAGCAGTACTTC
TRBJ1-4	TRBV28	.	CASSFRKAGPEKLFF	TGTGCCAGCAGTTTCAGGAAAGCAGGGCCCGAAAAACTGTTTTTT
TRBJ1-1	TRBV28	.	CASSLDSAEAFF	TGTGCCAGCAGTTTAGACAGCGCTGAAGCTTTCTTT
TRBJ2-7	TRBV4-1	TRBD1	CASSPRQGAYEQYF	TGCGCCAGCAGCCCACGGCAGGGGGCCTACGAGCAGTACTTC
TRBJ2-7	TRBV27	.	CASSSYSGEYEQYF	TGTGCCAGCAGTTCCTATTCAGGGGAGTACGAGCAGTACTTC
TRBJ2-3	TRBV19	TRBD1	CASWGTGGTDTQYF	TGTGCCAGTTGGGGGACAGGGGGCACAGATACGCAGTATTTT
TRBJ1-4	TRBV5-1	TRBD1	CASSFRQGANEKLFF	TGCGCCAGCAGCTTTAGGCAGGGGGCAAATGAAAAACTGTTTTTT
TRBJ1-3	TRBV6-4	TRBD1	CASSEAARDRAKNSGNTIYF	TGTGCCAGCAGTGAGGCGGCCCGGGACAGGGCAAAAAACTCTGGAAACACCATATATTTT
TRBJ2-7	TRBV19	.	CASSIDRGVGEQYF	TGTGCCAGTAGTATAGACAGGGGAGTAGGCGAGCAGTACTTC
TRBJ2-3	TRBV29-1	.	CSVGAGTTSTDTQYF	TGCAGCGTTGGGGCGGGGACCACTAGCACAGATACGCAGTATTTT
TRBJ1-3	TRBV15	.	CATSRGEDSGNTIYF	TGTGCCACCAGCAGAGGAGAAGACTCTGGAAACACCATATATTTT
TRBJ1-2	TRBV19	.	CASSIVLAEDGYTF	TGTGCCAGTAGTATAGTCTTGGCAGAAGATGGCTACACCTTC
TRBJ2-5	TRBV10-1	TRBD1	CASSERTGRGKETQYF	TGCGCCAGCAGTGAGAGGACAGGGCGAGGAAAGGAGACCCAGTACTTC
TRBJ1-5	TRBV7-8	.	CASSQTGVGNQPQHF	TGTGCCAGCAGCCAGACAGGCGTGGGCAATCAGCCCCAGCATTTT
TRBJ2-7	TRBV28	.	CASSFGGAAEQYF	TGTGCCAGCAGTTTTGGGGGGGCCGCAGAGCAGTACTTC
TRBJ2-3	TRBV7-9	TRBD1	CASSSRQGVTGQDTQYF	TGTGCCAGCAGCTCAAGACAGGGGGTTACGGGTCAAGATACGCAGTATTTT
TRBJ2-5	TRBV5-1	.	CASSLLGLRETQYF	TGCGCCAGCAGCTTGCTGGGCCTCCGGGAGACCCAGTACTTC
TRBJ1-2	TRBV5-6	TRBD1	CASSSTGGHGYTF	TGTGCCAGCAGCTCCACAGGGGGCCATGGCTACACCTTC
TRBJ1-1	TRBV30	TRBD1	CASGTANTEAFF	TGTGCCTCTGGGACAGCGAACACTGAAGCTTTCTTT
TRBJ1-5	TRBV19	TRBD1	CASRPGTGGKSNQPQHF	TGTGCCAGTAGACCCGGGACAGGGGGTAAGAGCAATCAGCCCCAGCATTTT
TRBJ1-4	TRBV7-2	.	CASRARAVTNEKLFF	TGTGCCAGCAGAGCGAGGGCAGTTACTAATGAAAAACTGTTTTTT